This TCR beta chain comes out of a study of control samples from healthy donors and cancer patients (TCRdb year 2020). Libraries were made using the immunoSEQ multiplex PCR assay. The table was pulled from immuneACCESS by TCRdb, which kept in-frame rearrangements only. Such tables lose some clones; where checked, under half of the loss comes from unresolved V genes, and the rest has no known cause. The sample data list around 99,000 clones, and 90% of these were observed just once. The ten largest clones capture 4% to 4.5% of the sample. Note on this clone: The target of this receptor is not known. No base qualities exist here, and no much larger clone lies one base off it.

The sequence came from a human donor in good health. The donor label of this sample is uncertain. The specimen sequenced was blood.

The CDR3 region: CASSPVPGEGNTIYF. The bases are TGTGCCAGCAGCCCCGTCCCAGGGGAAGGAAACACCATATATTTT. Rearrangement joined TRBV5-5 to TRBJ1-3; the D gene is perhaps TRBD1, from 6 matching bases. Reading from cysteine to phenylalanine, the CDR3 counts 15 amino acids. CDR3 DNA is the only sequence kept; it has 45 bases, read in frame from the first base. The V and J ends are trimmed by 4 bases and 4 bases, leaving 15 bases between them. The germline V gene encodes CDR1 SGHKS and CDR2 YYEKEE (reference sequence).